The T cell receptor (beta chain) described here comes from a study of T cell repertoires in cytomegalovirus infection. Study-wide context: Public TCR beta signatures provided an indication of both CMV infection and a matching HLA type. Notes on the study in general: It was HLA-C-restricted CMV-specific TCR beta clonotypes that dominated the response ex vivo. Cumulative public TCR beta family frequency identified CMV carriers with the relevant HLA.

Via MiXCR, TCRdb re-called the reads, giving one row per CDR3 protein. This sample carries about 680,000 distinct CDR3 sequences, roughly 26% of them seen once, and the ten largest clones take 6.5% to 10%. J gave up 6 bases and V 2 bases, and 5 bases lay outside the gene matches. The CDR3 has 14 residues. Germline-derived CDR1 and CDR2 are MNHEY and SVGAGI. This clonotype was seen a handful of times. Its specificity is unknown. The rearrangement links TRBV6-5 to TRBJ2-7, with 9 bases lining up with TRBD1. Material: CD8+ T cells from PBMCs. The TCR originated in a human donor in good health (CMV status not recorded). Some clones in this sample may be carry-over from other donors' samples. The CDR3 is CASSYRTGATEQYF. The CDR3, as DNA: TGTGCCAGCAGTTACCGGACAGGGGCTACCGAGCAGTACTTC.